The sequence of this T cell receptor (beta chain) was determined in a study of cytomegalovirus exposure and HLA in healthy donors. Study observations and caveats: Rarity held for most TCR sequences, but there were some public TCRs that occurred in many donors. In a later analysis, first-cohort TCR clusters were found to tend to co-occur in the 130 or so validation repertoires.

With V trimmed by 4 bases and J by 6 bases, 5 bases remained unmatched. The length of the CDR3 is 13 residues. Germline V gene sequence: CDR1 SQVTM, CDR2 ANQGSEA. This clone came up once. Its antigen remains unknown. Libraries were prepared by immunoSEQ multiplex PCR; TCRdb keeps only in-frame clonotypes and omits some of them. The sample lists about 220,000 clones, 80% to 90% seen once, with 2.5% to 3% in the top ten. Sequencing input: PBMCs. This rearrangement joins TRBV29-1 to TRBJ2-3; 9 nucleotides match TRBD2. The clonotype comes from a man between 18 and 29 years old in good health and CMV-seronegative. This CDR3 is CSVGVSGGDTQYF. CDR3 nucleotide sequence: TGCAGCGTTGGGGTTAGCGGGGGTGATACGCAGTATTTT.